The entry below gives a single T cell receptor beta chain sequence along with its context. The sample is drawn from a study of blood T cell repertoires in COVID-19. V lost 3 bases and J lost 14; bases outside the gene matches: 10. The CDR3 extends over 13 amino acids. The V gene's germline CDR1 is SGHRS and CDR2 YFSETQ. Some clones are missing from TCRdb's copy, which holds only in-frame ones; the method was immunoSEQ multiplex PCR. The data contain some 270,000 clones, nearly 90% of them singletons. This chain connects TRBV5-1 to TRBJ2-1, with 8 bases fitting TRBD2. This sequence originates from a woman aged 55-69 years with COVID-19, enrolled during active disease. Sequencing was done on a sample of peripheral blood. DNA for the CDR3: TGCGCCAGCAGCTATGGACCGGGAGGGCATGAGTTCTTC. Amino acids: CASSYGPGGHEFF.